A single sample gave rise to the 8 T cell receptor beta chains below, sequenced in a study of CD8 T cells in Susac syndrome. Random-hexamer reverse transcription was applied to roughly 0.5 to 1 ug RNA. TCRdb processed the immunoSEQ multiplex PCR reads anew with MiXCR; each CDR3 protein has one entry. The repertoire has about 290,000 distinct CDR3 sequences, 89% of them found once; the top ten carry more than 0.15%. Sample: CD8+ T cells from PBMCs. These receptors originate from a human donor with multiple sclerosis.

This clonotype was seen a single time. J is TRBJ2-2 and V is TRBV13; the match to TRBD2 covers 10 bases. Trimming removed 5 bases from V and 3 bases from J; junction bases left unmatched: 12. CDR1 and CDR2 (germline): PRHDT, FYEKMQ (reference sequence). The CDR3 runs 18 residues. CDR3 region: CASSPESSGRRDTGELFF. The CDR3 nucleotides are TGTGCCAGCAGCCCCGAGAGTAGCGGGAGGCGAGACACCGGGGAGCTGTTTTTT.

This chain uses TRBV12-3 or TRBV12-4 with TRBJ1-2; D gene ambiguous. The CDR3 totals 14 residues. V was pared by 7 bases and J by 4 bases, with 16 bases between. CDR3 protein: CASNESPGIYGYTF. CDR3 DNA: TGTGCCAGCAACGAAAGCCCGGGGATCTATGGCTACACCTTC.

This clonotype was observed a single time. V gene TRBV20-1 combines with J gene TRBJ2-7; possible D gene TRBD2, 6 bases. Per germline, CDR1 DFQATT and CDR2 SNEGSKA (reference sequence). Trimming took 0 bases from V and 2 from J, leaving 17 bases between them. The CDR3 extends over 16 amino acids. CDR3: CSARDPGGGAPYEQYF. CDR3 DNA sequence: TGCAGTGCTAGAGATCCGGGCGGAGGGGCGCCCTACGAGCAGTACTTC.

This chain links TRBV20-1 with TRBJ1-1, with no clear D. The CDR3 length is 12 residues. Trimming stripped 3 bases from V and 1 base from J, with 6 bases between. CDR1 DFQATT and CDR2 SNEGSKA come from the germline V gene (reference sequence). CDR3 sequence: CSARGWNTEAFF. In DNA, the CDR3 is TGCAGTGCTAGGGGATGGAACACTGAAGCTTTCTTT.

This chain connects TRBV7-8 to TRBJ1-4; D is possibly TRBD1 (6 bases). The V gene's germline CDR1 is SGHVS and CDR2 FQNEAQ. Trimming shortened V by 1 base and J by 3 bases, and 9 bases separated the two germline ends. CDR3 length equals 15 residues. Here the CDR3 DNA reads TGTGCCAGCAGCTTAGTGCAGGGGCCTAATGAAAAACTGTTTTTT. Amino acids: CASSLVQGPNEKLFF.

The chain recombines TRBV10-3 with TRBJ2-2, with TRBD1 identical over 9 bases. This CDR3 has 14 amino acids. CDR1 ENHRY and CDR2 SYGVKD come from the germline V gene. J gave up 4 bases and V 6 bases, and 3 bases lay outside the gene matches. This chain's CDR3 is CAISDRGFTGELFF. In nucleotides, the CDR3 is TGTGCCATCAGCGACAGGGGGTTCACCGGGGAGCTGTTTTTT.

This clonotype was seen a few times. The genes are TRBV5-1 and TRBJ2-2, with a possible D match to TRBD2 (6 bases). V was pared by 3 bases and J by 3 bases, with 12 bases between. Germline CDR1 SGHRS, CDR2 YFSETQ. The CDR3 runs 15 residues. CDR3 nucleotide sequence: TGCGCCAGCAGCTGGACGGGAGAGGACACCGGGGAGCTGTTTTTT. Its translation: CASSWTGEDTGELFF.

The chain has TRBV4-3 and TRBJ2-5; D might be TRBD1 (5 bases). Trimming cost V 2 bases and J 4 bases, with 17 bases left between them. The germline V gene encodes CDR1 LGHNA and CDR2 YSLEER. The CDR3 has 16 amino acids. CDR3 region: CASSQTGPQGGETQYF. DNA for the CDR3: TGCGCCAGCAGCCAAACCGGGCCCCAGGGTGGAGAGACCCAGTACTTC.